The source of this TCR beta chain is a study of T cell changes during pregnancy in multiple sclerosis (dated 2019 in TCRdb). About the investigation overall: In women with multiple sclerosis, the researchers looked at how the T cell repertoire shifted as pregnancy progressed.

Library method: the immunoSEQ multiplex PCR assay. TCRdb carries this immuneACCESS record with in-frame sequences only. Its versions omit some clonotypes, under half of them owing to an unresolved V gene in the studies checked, with the rest unexplained. The sample includes over 70,000 clones, with around 92% observed a single time. In total, the top ten clones hold less than 2.5% of the sample. About this clone: Its antigen has not been determined. Base qualities are not recorded, but no much larger clone differs from it by a single base.

The CDR3 spans 14 residues, from the cysteine through the phenylalanine. Here the CDR3 DNA is all that survives: 42 bases in frame from base 1. In the germline V gene, CDR1 corresponds to SGDLS and CDR2 to YYNGEE. V sheds 3 bases and J sheds 6 bases, leaving 12 bases between their ends. This sample comprised peripheral blood, obtained in the third trimester of pregnancy. This TCR derives from a female donor with multiple sclerosis, enrolled in a pregnancy study. The rearranged segments are TRBV9 and TRBJ1-4; perhaps TRBD1 is the D gene, with 5 bases matching. CDR3 region: CASSEGWGDEKLFF. The DNA sequence is given as TGTGCCAGCAGCGAGGGTTGGGGGGATGAAAAACTGTTTTTT. Joined to the reference TRBV9 and TRBJ1-4 proteins, this CDR3 gives the full variable domain: DSGVTQTPKHLITATGQRVTLRCSPRSGDLSVYWYQQSLDQGLQFLIQYYNGEERAKGNILERFSAQQFPDLHSELNLSSLELGDSALYFCASSEGWGDEKLFFGSGTQLSVL.